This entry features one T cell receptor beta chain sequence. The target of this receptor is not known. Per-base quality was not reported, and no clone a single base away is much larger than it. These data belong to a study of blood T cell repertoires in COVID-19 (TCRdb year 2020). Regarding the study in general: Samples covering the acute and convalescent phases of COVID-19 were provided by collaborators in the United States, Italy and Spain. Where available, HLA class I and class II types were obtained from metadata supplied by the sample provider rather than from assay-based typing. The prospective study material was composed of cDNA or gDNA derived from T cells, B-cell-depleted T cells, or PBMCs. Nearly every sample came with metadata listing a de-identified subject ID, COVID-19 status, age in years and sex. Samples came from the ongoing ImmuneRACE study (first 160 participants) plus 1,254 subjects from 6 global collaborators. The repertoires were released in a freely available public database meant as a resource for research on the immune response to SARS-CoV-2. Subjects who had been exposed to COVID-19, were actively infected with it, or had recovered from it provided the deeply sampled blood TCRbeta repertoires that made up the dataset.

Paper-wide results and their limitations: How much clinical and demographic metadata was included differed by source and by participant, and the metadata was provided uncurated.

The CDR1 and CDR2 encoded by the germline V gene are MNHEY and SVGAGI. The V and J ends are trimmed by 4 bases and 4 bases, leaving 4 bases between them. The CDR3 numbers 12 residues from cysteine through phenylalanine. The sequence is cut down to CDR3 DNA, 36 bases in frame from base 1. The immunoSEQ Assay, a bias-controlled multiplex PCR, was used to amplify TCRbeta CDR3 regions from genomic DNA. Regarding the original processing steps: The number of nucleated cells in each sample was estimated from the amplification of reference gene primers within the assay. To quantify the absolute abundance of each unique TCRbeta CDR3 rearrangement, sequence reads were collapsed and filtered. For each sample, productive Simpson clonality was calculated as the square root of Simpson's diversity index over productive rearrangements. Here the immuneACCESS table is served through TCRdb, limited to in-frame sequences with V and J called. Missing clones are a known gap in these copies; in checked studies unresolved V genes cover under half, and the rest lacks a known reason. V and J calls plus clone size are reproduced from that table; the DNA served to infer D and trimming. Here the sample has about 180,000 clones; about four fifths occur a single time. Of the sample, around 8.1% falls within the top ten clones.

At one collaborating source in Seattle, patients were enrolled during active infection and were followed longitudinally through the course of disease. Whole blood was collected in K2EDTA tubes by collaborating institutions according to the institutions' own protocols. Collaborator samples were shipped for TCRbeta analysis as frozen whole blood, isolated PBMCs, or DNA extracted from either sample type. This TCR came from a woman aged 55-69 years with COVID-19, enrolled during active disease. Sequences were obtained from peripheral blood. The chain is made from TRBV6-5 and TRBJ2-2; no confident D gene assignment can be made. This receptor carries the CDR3 CASSSSTGELFF. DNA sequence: TGTGCCAGCAGTTCGAGCACCGGGGAGCTGTTTTTT.